This note documents a single T cell receptor beta chain sequence. What it binds is not known. The data were taken from a study of shared clonotypes between healthy human individuals. Study-level findings and limits: Investigators expected sequencing depth to affect clonotype sharing among donors.

The CDR3 totals 13 residues. The ends were cut back, 7 bases at V and 7 bases at J, with 16 bases in the middle. The germline CDR1 and CDR2 sequences are MNHEY and SVGAGI. Donors were healthy HIV-negative adults without recent acute infections or vaccinations. Sequenced by immunoSEQ multiplex PCR; TCRdb stores in-frame clones only, minus some. Found here are about half a million clones, over 70% of them singletons; the top ten hold roughly 12%. The J gene is TRBJ1-1, the V gene TRBV6-5, with TRBD1 as a possible D gene (5 bases). The sample taken for sequencing was PBMCs. This sequence was found in a woman in her 40s in good health. Some clones in this sample may be carry-over from other donors' samples. CDR3 bases: TGTGCCAGCACCCCAATGAGGGACCGTGAAGCTTTCTTT. It encodes CASTPMRDREAFF.